There are a few counts of the clone carrying this T cell receptor beta chain. Its antigen is as yet unknown. The data are from a study of early stage breast cancer tumors. Study-level background: The ER+/PR+/HER2- tumors included roughly eight ductal and a handful of lobular carcinomas. Approximately 9.4-fold was the mean read coverage per sample. General study results and limits: Chain pairing and CD4, CD8 or FOXP3 expression were not captured. Commonly generated sequences made up most enriched TCRB sequences shared between patients.

Measured with immunoSEQ multiplex PCR; TCRdb has only the in-frame clones, and not every one. The sample includes approximately 50,000 clones, 70% to 80% of them seen just once. This sequence originates from a person between 30 and 45 years old with breast cancer. Sequencing input: blood.

CDR3 residues: CASSPYREQYF. Written as DNA, the CDR3 is TGTGCCAGCAGTCCTTATCGCGAGCAGTACTTC. The rearrangement uses TRBV6-6 and TRBJ2-7, with D hard to call. Germline V gene data show CDR1 as MNHNY and CDR2 as SVGAGI (reference sequence). CDR3 size: 11 residues. Trimming stripped 5 bases from V and 6 bases from J, with 8 bases between.